The source of this TCR beta chain is a study of blood T cell repertoires in COVID-19. Some clones are missing from TCRdb's copy, which holds only in-frame ones; the method was immunoSEQ multiplex PCR. This sample has roughly 320,000 clones; around 87% occur once, and the top ten carry around 1.4%. Germline V gives CDR1 SGHRS, CDR2 YFSETQ. The CDR3 has 15 residues. Trimming took off 0 bases at V and 2 bases at J, with 11 bases between the two ends. The clonotype originates from a man between 70 and 80 years old with acute or convalescent COVID-19. The chain carries TRBV5-1 and TRBJ2-5; perhaps TRBD1 as D (6 bases). The specimen was peripheral blood. The DNA of the CDR3 is TGCGCCAGCAGCTTGGGAGGGGGAGATCAAGAGACCCAGTACTTC. It codes for CASSLGGGDQETQYF.